The clone carrying this T cell receptor (beta chain) was observed a single time. This specimen belongs to a study of PD-L1 blockade in urothelial cancer. Study summary: Atezolizumab was started by patients in the mid-2010s at 1,200 mg intravenously every 3 weeks. Blood samples had a median of 141,255 T cells. Earlier, patients had received 0 to 3 chemotherapy regimens. Bladder-origin urothelial cancer in males covered twenty-five of 29 patients.

Time point defined: peripheral blood 6 weeks after treatment start. TCRdb's table, derived via immunoSEQ multiplex PCR, lists solely in-frame clones and lacks some. The sample consists of approximately 40,000 clones, less than 90% of them appearing once. The receptor comes from a man aged 60-69 years with urothelial cancer. Sequenced here: PBMCs, sampled around atezolizumab (anti-PD-L1) treatment.

CDR3 DNA: TGTGCCAGCAGCCAAGAAAGAAACGGGGGGGCCCCATACAATGAGCAGTTCTTC. This encodes CASSQERNGGAPYNEQFF. V is TRBV4-2 and J is TRBJ2-1, with TRBD2 matching 8 bases. This CDR3 is 18 amino acids long. The V gene end was trimmed by 0 bases and the J gene end by 4 bases; junction bases not matched to a gene: 11. Germline CDR1 reads LGHNA; CDR2 reads YNFKEQ.